This TCR beta chain comes out of a study of T cells in Graves' hyperthyroidism and ophthalmopathy. Study-level findings and limits: Model output signaled ophthalmopathy a median around 6.9 months ahead of onset.

There were TCR beta CDR3 regions amplified from RNA transcripts. TCR CDR3 underwent first-round RT-PCR with the HTBI primer set. One entry per CDR3 protein, called by TCRdb with MiXCR from the multiplex PCR reads. The table records hundreds of thousands of distinct CDR3 sequences, 13% to 15% of them present only once. This clonotype was seen at least ten times. No antigen is known for it. It was around 10 ml of fresh peripheral blood that supplied the PBMCs. This TCR was recovered from a woman between 18 and 29 years old with Graves' hyperthyroidism. The specimen sequenced was blood.

The CDR3 region has the DNA TGCGCCAGCAGCTTGGAGGGGCTCGGAGATCAGCCCCAGCATTTT. Translating it yields CASSLEGLGDQPQHF. The chain has TRBV5-1 and TRBJ1-5; weak D call: TRBD1 (5 bases). V was clipped by 0 bases and J by 5 bases, with 12 bases between them. Germline CDR1 is SGHRS and CDR2 is YFSETQ. This CDR3 is 15 amino acids long.